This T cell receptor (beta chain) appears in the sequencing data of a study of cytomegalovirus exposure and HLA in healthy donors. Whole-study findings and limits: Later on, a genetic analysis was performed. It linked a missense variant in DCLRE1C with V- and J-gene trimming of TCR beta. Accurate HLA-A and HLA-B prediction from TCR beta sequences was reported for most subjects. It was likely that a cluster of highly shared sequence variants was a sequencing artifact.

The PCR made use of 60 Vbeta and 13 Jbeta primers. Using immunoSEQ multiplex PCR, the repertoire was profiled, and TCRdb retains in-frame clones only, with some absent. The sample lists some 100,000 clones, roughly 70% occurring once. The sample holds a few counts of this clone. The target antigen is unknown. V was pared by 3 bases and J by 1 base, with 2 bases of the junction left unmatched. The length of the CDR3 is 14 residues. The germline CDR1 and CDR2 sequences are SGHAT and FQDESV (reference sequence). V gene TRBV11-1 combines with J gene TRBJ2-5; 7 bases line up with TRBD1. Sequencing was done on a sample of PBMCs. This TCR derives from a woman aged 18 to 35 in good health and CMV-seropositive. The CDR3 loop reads CASSFGTAQETQYF. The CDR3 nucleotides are TGTGCCAGCAGCTTCGGGACAGCCCAAGAGACCCAGTACTTC.